These 4 T cell receptor beta chains came from one sample sequenced in a study of cytomegalovirus exposure and HLA in healthy donors. Researchers ran the PCR with 60 Vbeta and 13 Jbeta primers. The method was immunoSEQ multiplex PCR; TCRdb's version includes in-frame clones alone and lacks a portion of them. This sample has about 75,000 clones, with 84% found just once. The source material was PBMCs. These receptors were collected from a man in his 70s in good health and CMV-seropositive.

The V and J genes are TRBV29-1 and TRBJ2-1; 11 bases align to TRBD2. Trimming at V came to 3 bases and at J to 3 bases, leaving 1 base not matched to a gene. The CDR3 is 14 residues long. Germline V gene lookup returns CDR1 SQVTM and CDR2 ANQGSEA. The CDR3 region is CSVEGTSGYNEQFF. The CDR3 DNA sequence: TGCAGCGTTGAGGGGACTAGCGGCTACAATGAGCAGTTCTTC.

V gene TRBV27 combines with J gene TRBJ1-5; unclear D gene. This CDR3 region has 13 residues. Germline CDR1 MNHEY, CDR2 SMNVEV (reference sequence). V was clipped by 4 bases and J by 8 bases, with 12 bases between them. The CDR3 spells CASSWRVAEPQHF. CDR3 bases: TGTGCCAGCAGTTGGCGGGTTGCGGAGCCCCAGCATTTT.

The CDR3 DNA is TGTGCCTGGAGTGGGACAGAAGGCGAAAAACTGTTTTTT. Amino acid sequence: CAWSGTEGEKLFF. This rearrangement joins TRBV30 to TRBJ1-4, with D tentatively TRBD1 (6 bases). V shed 1 base and J shed 8 bases, with 11 bases lying between them. CDR3 size: 13 residues. Germline CDR1 is GTSNPN and CDR2 is SVGIG (reference sequence).

In DNA form, the CDR3 reads TGTGCCGGGGGGGCCACAGATACGCAGTATTTT. Its protein is CAGGATDTQYF. The chain links TRBV2 to TRBJ2-3, with D perhaps TRBD2 (7 bases). Germline CDR1 reads SNHLY; CDR2 reads FYNNEI. CDR3 size: 11 residues. V was cut by 11 bases and J by 2 bases, with 8 bases left in between.